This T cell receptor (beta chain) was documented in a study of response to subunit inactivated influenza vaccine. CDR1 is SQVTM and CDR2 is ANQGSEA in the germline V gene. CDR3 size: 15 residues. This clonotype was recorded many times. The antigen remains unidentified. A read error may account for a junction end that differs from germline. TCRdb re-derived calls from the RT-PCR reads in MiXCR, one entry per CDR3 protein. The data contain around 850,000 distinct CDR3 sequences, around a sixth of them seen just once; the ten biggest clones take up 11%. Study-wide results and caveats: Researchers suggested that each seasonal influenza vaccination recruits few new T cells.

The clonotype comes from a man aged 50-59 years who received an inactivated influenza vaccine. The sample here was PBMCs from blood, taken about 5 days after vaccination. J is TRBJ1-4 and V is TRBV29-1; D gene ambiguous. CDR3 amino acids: CSVVYTPILNGKLFF. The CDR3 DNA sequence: TGCAGCGTTGTTTATACACCAATACTTAATGGAAAACTGTTTTTT. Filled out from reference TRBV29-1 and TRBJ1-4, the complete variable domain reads SAVISQKPSRDICQRGTSLTIQCQVDSQVTMMFWYRQQPGQSLTLIATANQGSEATYESGFVIDKFPISRPNLTFSTLTVSNMSPEDSSIYLCSVVYTPILNGKLFFGSGTQLSVL.